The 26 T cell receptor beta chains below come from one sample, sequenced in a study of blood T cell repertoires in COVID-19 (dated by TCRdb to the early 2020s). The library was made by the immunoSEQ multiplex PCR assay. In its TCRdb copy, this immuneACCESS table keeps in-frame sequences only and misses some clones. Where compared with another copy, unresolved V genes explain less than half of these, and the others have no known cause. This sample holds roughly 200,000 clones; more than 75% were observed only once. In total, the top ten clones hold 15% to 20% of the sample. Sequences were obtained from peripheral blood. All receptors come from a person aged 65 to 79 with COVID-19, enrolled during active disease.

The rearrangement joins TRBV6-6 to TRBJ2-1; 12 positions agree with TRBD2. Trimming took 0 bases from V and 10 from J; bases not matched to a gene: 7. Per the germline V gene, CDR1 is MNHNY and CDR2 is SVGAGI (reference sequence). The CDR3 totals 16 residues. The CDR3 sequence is CASSYSTSGSSEEQFF. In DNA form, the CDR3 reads TGTGCCAGCAGTTACTCGACTAGCGGGAGTTCAGAGGAGCAGTTCTTC.

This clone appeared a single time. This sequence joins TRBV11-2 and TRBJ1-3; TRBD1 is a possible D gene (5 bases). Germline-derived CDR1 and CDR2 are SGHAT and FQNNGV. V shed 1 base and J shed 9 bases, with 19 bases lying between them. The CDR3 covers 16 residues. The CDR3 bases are TGTGCCAGCAGCTTAGGGGCCGGTGTCAGGGCGAGCACCATATATTTT. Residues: CASSLGAGVRASTIYF.

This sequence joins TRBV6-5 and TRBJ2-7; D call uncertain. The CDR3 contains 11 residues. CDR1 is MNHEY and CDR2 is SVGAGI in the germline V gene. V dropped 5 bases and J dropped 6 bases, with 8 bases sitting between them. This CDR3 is CASSSSIEQYF. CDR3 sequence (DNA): TGTGCCAGCAGTAGTAGTATCGAGCAGTACTTC.

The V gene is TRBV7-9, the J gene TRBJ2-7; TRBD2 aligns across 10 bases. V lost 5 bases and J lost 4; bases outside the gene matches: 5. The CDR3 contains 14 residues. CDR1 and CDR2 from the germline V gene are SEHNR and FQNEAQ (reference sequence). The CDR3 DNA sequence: TGTGCCAGCAGCGCCAGCGGGAGGGTATACGAGCAGTACTTC. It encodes CASSASGRVYEQYF.

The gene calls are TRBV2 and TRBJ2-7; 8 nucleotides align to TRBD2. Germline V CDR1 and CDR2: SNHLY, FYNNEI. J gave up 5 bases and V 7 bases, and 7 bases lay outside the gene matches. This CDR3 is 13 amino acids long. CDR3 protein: CASKGGGFDEQYF. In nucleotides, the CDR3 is TGTGCCAGCAAGGGCGGGGGGTTCGACGAGCAGTACTTC.

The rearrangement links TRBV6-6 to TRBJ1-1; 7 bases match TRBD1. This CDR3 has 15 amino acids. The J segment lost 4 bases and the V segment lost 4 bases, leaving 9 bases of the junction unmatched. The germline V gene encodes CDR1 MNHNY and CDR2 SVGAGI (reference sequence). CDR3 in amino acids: CASSSPEGAITEAFF. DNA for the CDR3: TGTGCCAGCAGTTCCCCCGAGGGGGCGATCACTGAAGCTTTCTTT.

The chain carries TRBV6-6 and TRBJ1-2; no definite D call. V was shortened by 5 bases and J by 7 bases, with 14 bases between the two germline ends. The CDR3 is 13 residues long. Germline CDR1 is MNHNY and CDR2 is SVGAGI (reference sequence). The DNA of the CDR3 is TGTGCCAGCAGTGCCCGCACCCGGGGTGGCTACACCTTC. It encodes CASSARTRGGYTF.

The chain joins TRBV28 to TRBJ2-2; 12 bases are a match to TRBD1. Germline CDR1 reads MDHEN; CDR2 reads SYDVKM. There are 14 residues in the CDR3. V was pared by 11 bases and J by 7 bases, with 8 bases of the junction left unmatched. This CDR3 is CAAMGQGAGGELFF. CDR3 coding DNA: TGTGCCGCTATGGGACAGGGGGCTGGCGGGGAGCTGTTTTTT.

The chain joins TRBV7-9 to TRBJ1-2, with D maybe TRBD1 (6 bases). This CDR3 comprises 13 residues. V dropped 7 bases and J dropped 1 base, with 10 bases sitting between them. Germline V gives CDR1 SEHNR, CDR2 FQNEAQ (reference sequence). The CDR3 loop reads CASTKQGNYGYTF. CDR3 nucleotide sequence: TGTGCCAGCACCAAACAGGGTAACTATGGCTACACCTTC. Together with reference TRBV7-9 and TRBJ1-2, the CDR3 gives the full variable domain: DTGVSQNPRHKITKRGQNVTFRCDPISEHNRLYWYRQTLGQGPEFLTYFQNEAQLEKSRLLSDRFSAERPKGSFSTLEIQRTEQGDSAMYLCASTKQGNYGYTFGSGTRLTVV.

Here the CDR3 DNA reads TGTGCCAGTAGTACGAATGTAGAAAAGTTCTTC. Encoded protein: CASSTNVEKFF. The J gene is TRBJ2-1, the V gene TRBV19; no reliable D call. The germline CDR1 and CDR2 sequences are LNHDA and SQIVND (reference sequence). CDR3 length: 11 amino acids. Trimming took off 4 bases at V and 14 bases at J, with 12 bases between the two ends.

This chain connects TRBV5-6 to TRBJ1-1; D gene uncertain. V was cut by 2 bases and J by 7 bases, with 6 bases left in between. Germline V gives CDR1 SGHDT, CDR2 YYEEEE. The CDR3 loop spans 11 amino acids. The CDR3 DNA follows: TGTGCCAGCAGCTTTGCCGGTGAAGCTTTCTTT. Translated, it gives CASSFAGEAFF. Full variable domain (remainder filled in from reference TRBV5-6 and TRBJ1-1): DAGVTQSPTHLIKTRGQQVTLRCSPKSGHDTVSWYQQALGQGPQFIFQYYEEEERQRGNFPDRFSGHQFPNYSSELNVNALLLGDSALYLCASSFAGEAFFGQGTRLTVV.

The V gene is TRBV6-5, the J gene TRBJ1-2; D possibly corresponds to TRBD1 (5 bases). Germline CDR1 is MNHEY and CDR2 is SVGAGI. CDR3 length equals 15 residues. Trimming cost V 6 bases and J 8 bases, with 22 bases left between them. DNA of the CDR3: TGTGCCAGCAGAGTCCCTGGGGGGGAGCGCGCCGGCTACACCTTC. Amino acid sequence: CASRVPGGERAGYTF.

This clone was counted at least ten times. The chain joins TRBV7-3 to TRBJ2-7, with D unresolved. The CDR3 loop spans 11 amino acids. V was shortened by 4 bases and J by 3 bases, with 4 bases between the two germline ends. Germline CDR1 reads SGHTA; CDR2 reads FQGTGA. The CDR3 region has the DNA TGTGCCAGCAGCTCCCGCTACGAGCAGTACTTC. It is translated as CASSSRYEQYF.

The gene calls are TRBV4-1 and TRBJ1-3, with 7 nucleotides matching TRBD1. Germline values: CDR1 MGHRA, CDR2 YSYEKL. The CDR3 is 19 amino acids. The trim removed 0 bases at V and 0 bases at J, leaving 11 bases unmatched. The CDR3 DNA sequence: TGCGCCAGCAGCCAAGAGCGGGGCAGGACAGGCCCCTCTGGAAACACCATATATTTT. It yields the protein CASSQERGRTGPSGNTIYF.

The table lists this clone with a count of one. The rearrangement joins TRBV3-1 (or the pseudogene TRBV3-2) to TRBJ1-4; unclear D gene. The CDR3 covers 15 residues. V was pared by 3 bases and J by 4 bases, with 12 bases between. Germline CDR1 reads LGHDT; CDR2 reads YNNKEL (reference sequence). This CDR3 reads CASSHKRVNNEKLFF. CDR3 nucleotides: TGTGCCAGCAGCCACAAGAGAGTAAATAATGAAAAACTGTTTTTT.

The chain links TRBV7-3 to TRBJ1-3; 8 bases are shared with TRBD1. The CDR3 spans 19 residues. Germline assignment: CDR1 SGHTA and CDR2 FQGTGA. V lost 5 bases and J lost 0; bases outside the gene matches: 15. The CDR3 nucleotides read TGTGCCAGCAGCCTACACCCTCCGACAGGGGCCGGCTCTGGAAACACCATATATTTT. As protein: CASSLHPPTGAGSGNTIYF.

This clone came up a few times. In DNA form, the CDR3 reads TGTGCCAGCAGCCCGGGGGGGGTTACGCAGTATTTT. Translation: CASSPGGVTQYF. J is TRBJ2-3 and V is TRBV6-2 or TRBV6-3, with 8 bases lining up with TRBD2. The germline V gene has CDR1 MNHEY and CDR2 SVGEGT. The ends lost 6 bases at V and 8 bases at J; junction bases unmatched: 4. The CDR3 is made up of 12 amino acids.

CDR3 sequence (DNA): TGTGCCAGCAGCCCGGGGCTGGGCGGCGGTCAGCCCCAGCATTTT. This sequence encodes CASSPGLGGGQPQHF. The gene calls are TRBV6-2 or TRBV6-3 and TRBJ1-5, with D tentatively TRBD1 (5 bases). The CDR3 contains 15 residues. In germline, CDR1 is MNHEY, CDR2 SVGEGT. The V end lost 6 bases, the J end lost 6 bases, and 18 bases lay between the germline ends.

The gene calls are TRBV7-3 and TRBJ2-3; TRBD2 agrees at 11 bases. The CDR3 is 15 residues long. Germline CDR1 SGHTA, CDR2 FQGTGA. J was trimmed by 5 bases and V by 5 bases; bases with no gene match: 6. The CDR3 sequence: CASSIPTSGVDTQYF. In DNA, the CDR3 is TGTGCCAGCAGCATCCCGACTAGCGGGGTAGATACGCAGTATTTT. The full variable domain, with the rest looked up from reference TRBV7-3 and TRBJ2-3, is GAGVSQTPSNKVTEKGKYVELRCDPISGHTALYWYRQSLGQGPEFLIYFQGTGAADDSGLPNDRFFAVRPEGSVSTLKIQRTERGDSAVYLCASSIPTSGVDTQYFGPGTRLTVL.

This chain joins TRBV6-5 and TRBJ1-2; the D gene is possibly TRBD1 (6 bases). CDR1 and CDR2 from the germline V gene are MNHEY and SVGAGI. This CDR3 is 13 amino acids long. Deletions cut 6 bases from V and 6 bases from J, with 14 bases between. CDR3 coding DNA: TGTGCCAGCAGCCCACCCGGGGGGCATGGCTACACCTTC. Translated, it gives CASSPPGGHGYTF.

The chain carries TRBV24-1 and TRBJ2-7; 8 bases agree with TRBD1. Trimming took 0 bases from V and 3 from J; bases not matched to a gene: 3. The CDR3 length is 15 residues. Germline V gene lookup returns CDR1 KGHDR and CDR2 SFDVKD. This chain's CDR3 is CATSDLRQGFYEQYF. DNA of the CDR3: TGTGCCACCAGTGATTTGAGACAGGGGTTCTACGAGCAGTACTTC.

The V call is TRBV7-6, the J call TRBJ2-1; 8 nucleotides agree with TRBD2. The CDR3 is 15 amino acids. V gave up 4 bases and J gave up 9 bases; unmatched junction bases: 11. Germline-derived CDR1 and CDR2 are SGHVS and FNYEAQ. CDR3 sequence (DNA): TGTGCCAGCAGCTACGGGGGGGGCGTGGGGAGTGAGCAGTTCTTC. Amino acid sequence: CASSYGGGVGSEQFF.

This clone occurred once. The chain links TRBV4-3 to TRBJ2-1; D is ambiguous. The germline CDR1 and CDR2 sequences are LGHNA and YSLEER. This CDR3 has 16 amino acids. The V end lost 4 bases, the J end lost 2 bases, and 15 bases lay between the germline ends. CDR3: CASSLRNFSPYNEQFF. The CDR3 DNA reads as TGCGCCAGCAGCCTCCGAAACTTCTCACCCTACAATGAGCAGTTCTTC.

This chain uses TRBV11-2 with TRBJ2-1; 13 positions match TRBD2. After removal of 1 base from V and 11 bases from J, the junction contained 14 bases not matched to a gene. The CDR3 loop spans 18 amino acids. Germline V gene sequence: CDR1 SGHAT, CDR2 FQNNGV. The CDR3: CASSLVRRVRTSGSKQFF. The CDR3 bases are TGTGCCAGCAGCTTAGTTAGGAGGGTCAGGACTAGCGGGAGTAAGCAGTTCTTC.

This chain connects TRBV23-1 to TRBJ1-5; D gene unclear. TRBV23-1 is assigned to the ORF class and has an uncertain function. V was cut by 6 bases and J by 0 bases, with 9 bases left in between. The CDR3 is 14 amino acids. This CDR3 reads CASSHRNSNQPQHF. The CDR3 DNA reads TGCGCCAGCAGCCACAGAAATAGCAATCAGCCCCAGCATTTT.

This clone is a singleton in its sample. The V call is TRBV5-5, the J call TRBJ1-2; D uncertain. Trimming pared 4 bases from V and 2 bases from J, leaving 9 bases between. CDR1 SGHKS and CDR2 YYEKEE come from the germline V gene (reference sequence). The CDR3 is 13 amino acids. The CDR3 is CASSTDLNYGYTF. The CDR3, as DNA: TGTGCCAGCAGCACCGACTTGAACTATGGCTACACCTTC. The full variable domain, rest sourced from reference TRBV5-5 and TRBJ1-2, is DAGVTQSPTHLIKTRGQQVTLRCSPISGHKSVSWYQQVLGQGPQFIFQYYEKEERGRGNFPDRFSARQFPNYSSELNVNALLLGDSALYLCASSTDLNYGYTFGSGTRLTVV.